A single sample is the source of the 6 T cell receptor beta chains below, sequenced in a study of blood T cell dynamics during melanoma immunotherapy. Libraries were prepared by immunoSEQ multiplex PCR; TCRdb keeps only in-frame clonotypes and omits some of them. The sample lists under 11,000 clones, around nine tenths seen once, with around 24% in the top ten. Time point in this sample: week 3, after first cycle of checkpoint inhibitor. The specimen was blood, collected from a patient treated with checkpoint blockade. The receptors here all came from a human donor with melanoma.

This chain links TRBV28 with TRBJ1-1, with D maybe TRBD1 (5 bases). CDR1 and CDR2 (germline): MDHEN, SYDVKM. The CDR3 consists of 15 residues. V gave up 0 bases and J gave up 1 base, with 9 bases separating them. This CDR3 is CASSLWGHQNTEAFF. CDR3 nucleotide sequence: TGTGCCAGCAGTTTATGGGGGCATCAGAACACTGAAGCTTTCTTT.

The CDR3 region is CASSLWGRAETQYF. The CDR3 DNA follows: TGTGCCAGCAGCTTATGGGGGCGGGCAGAGACCCAGTACTTC. The gene calls are TRBV11-2 and TRBJ2-5; D possibly corresponds to TRBD1 (6 bases). Germline V lookup: CDR1 SGHAT, CDR2 FQNNGV. With 2 bases removed from V and 4 bases from J, the gap between germline ends came to 11 bases. CDR3 length: 14 amino acids.

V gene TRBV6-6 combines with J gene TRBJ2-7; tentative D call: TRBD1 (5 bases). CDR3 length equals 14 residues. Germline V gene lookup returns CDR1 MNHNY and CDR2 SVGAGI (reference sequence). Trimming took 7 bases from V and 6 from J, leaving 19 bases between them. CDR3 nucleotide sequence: TGTGCCAGCACCCCCCGGGCAGGGCCCCCCGAGCAGTACTTC. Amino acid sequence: CASTPRAGPPEQYF.

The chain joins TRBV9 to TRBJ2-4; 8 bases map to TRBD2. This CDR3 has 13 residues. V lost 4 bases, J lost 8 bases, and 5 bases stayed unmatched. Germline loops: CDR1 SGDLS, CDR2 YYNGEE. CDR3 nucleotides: TGTGCCAGCAGCACCCCGGGGGGGCACATTCAGTACTTC. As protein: CASSTPGGHIQYF.

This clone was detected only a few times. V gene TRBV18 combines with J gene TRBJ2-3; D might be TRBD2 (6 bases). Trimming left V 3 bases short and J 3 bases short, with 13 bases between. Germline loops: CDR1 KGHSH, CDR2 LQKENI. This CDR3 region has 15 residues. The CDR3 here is CASSPLARGTDTQYF. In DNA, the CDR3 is TGTGCCAGCTCACCGCTAGCGAGAGGGACAGATACGCAGTATTTT. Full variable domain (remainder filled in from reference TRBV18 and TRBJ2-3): NAGVMQNPRHLVRRRGQEARLRCSPMKGHSHVYWYRQLPEEGLKFMVYLQKENIIDESGMPKERFSAEFPKEGPSILRIQQVVRGDSAAYFCASSPLARGTDTQYFGPGTRLTVL.

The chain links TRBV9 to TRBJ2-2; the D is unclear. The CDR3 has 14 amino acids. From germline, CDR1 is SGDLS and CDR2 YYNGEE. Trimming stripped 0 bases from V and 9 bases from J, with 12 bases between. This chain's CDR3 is CASSVAGWARELFF. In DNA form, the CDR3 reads TGTGCCAGCAGCGTAGCCGGATGGGCTAGGGAGCTGTTTTTT. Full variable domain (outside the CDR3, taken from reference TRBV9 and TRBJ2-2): DSGVTQTPKHLITATGQRVTLRCSPRSGDLSVYWYQQSLDQGLQFLIQYYNGEERAKGNILERFSAQQFPDLHSELNLSSLELGDSALYFCASSVAGWARELFFGEGSRLTVL.